The 11 T cell receptor beta chains reported below all come from one sample, sequenced in a study of control samples from healthy donors and cancer patients. Sequencing was performed with immunoSEQ multiplex PCR; in TCRdb, only in-frame clones are kept and a portion is missing. The repertoire holds about 130,000 clones, with roughly 92% as singletons. Source material: blood. The source of these receptors is a young man in good health.

The gene calls are TRBV6-5 and TRBJ1-2; 7 positions match TRBD1. The V gene end was trimmed by 4 bases and the J gene end by 4 bases; junction bases not matched to a gene: 6. CDR3 size: 14 residues. From germline, CDR1 is MNHEY and CDR2 SVGAGI. The CDR3 DNA follows: TGTGCCAGCAGTTCCCGGGACAGAGTCTATGGCTACACCTTC. Translation: CASSSRDRVYGYTF.

The J gene is TRBJ2-5, the V gene TRBV2; D is uncertain. From germline, CDR1 is SNHLY and CDR2 FYNNEI. This CDR3 region has 12 residues. V lost 4 bases and J 5 bases, leaving 8 bases between the germline ends. The CDR3 reads CASSVTRETQYF. CDR3 coding DNA: TGTGCCAGCAGTGTGACACGGGAGACCCAGTACTTC.

The V and J genes are TRBV15 and TRBJ1-3; D gene uncertain. The germline CDR1 and CDR2 sequences are LNHNV and YYDKDF (reference sequence). The CDR3 is made up of 16 amino acids. Trimming cost V 0 bases and J 0 bases, with 9 bases left between them. The CDR3 DNA reads TGTGCCACCAGCAGAGATGTAGGAAACTCTGGAAACACCATATATTTT. Protein sequence: CATSRDVGNSGNTIYF.

The gene calls are TRBV19 and TRBJ1-4; TRBD1 aligns across 9 bases. Germline values: CDR1 LNHDA, CDR2 SQIVND (reference sequence). Trimming took 8 bases from V and 1 from J; bases not matched to a gene: 11. The CDR3 length is 17 residues. The CDR3 nucleotides read TGTGCCAGTGCGGACAGGGGCACGGTCAGAACTAATGAAAAACTGTTTTTT. Amino acid sequence: CASADRGTVRTNEKLFF.

The CDR3 reads CASSQANTDTQYF. In nucleotides, the CDR3 is TGTGCCAGCAGCCAAGCTAACACAGATACGCAGTATTTT. The chain is built from TRBV14 and TRBJ2-3; D is undetermined. The V end lost 1 base, the J end lost 2 bases, and 4 bases lay between the germline ends. CDR3 size: 13 residues. Per the germline V gene, CDR1 is SGHDN and CDR2 is FVKESK.

The J gene is TRBJ1-1, the V gene TRBV25-1; no reliable D call. Germline CDR1 MGHDK, CDR2 SYGVNS. Trimming pared 3 bases from V and 9 bases from J, leaving 8 bases between. This CDR3 spans 11 amino acids. The CDR3 coding sequence is TGTGCCAGCAGTGACCCTCTTCAAGCTTTCTTT. Its protein is CASSDPLQAFF.

Turning to this clone: Other DNA sequences in the sample encode the same CDR3. This chain links TRBV29-1 with TRBJ1-2; 8 bases are a match to TRBD1. Germline CDR1 and CDR2: SQVTM and ANQGSEA. The CDR3 totals 13 residues. V shed 5 bases, J shed 4 bases, and the junction held 6 bases outside the gene matches. The CDR3 nucleotides read TGCAGCGTTCCCACCAGGGGGCTCTATGGCTACACCTTC. It yields the protein CSVPTRGLYGYTF. The variable domain in full, with the rest retrieved from reference TRBV29-1 and TRBJ1-2, is SAVISQKPSRDICQRGTSLTIQCQVDSQVTMMFWYRQQPGQSLTLIATANQGSEATYESGFVIDKFPISRPNLTFSTLTVSNMSPEDSSIYLCSVPTRGLYGYTFGSGTRLTVV.

This clone appeared a single time. This sequence joins TRBV3-1 (or the pseudogene TRBV3-2) and TRBJ2-5; 8 bases are shared with TRBD1. Unmatched junction bases numbered 8, after V lost 6 bases and J lost 5 bases. The CDR3 extends over 14 amino acids. Germline V gene data show CDR1 as LGHDT and CDR2 as YNNKEL (reference sequence). CDR3 residues: CASRAGGLGETQYF. CDR3 DNA: TGTGCCAGCAGGGCAGGGGGCTTAGGGGAGACCCAGTACTTC.

This chain's CDR3 is CASRLTGQGEKLFF. The CDR3 DNA reads TGTGCCAGCAGGCTGACAGGGCAGGGTGAAAAACTGTTTTTT. The chain carries TRBV3-1 (or the pseudogene TRBV3-2) and TRBJ1-4; 7 bases map to TRBD1. J gave up 7 bases and V 6 bases, and 8 bases lay outside the gene matches. Germline loops: CDR1 LGHDT, CDR2 YNNKEL (reference sequence). The CDR3 has 14 residues.

V usage is TRBV10-3 and J usage is TRBJ1-6; D might be TRBD1 (6 bases). With 0 bases removed from V and 9 bases from J, the gap between germline ends came to 9 bases. Per germline, CDR1 ENHRY and CDR2 SYGVKD. CDR3 length equals 14 residues. The CDR3 region is CAISESGHGSPLHF. In DNA form, the CDR3 reads TGTGCCATCAGTGAGTCGGGACATGGTTCACCCCTCCACTTT.

This sequence joins TRBV2 and TRBJ2-1; 10 bases line up with TRBD2. The germline CDR1 and CDR2 sequences are SNHLY and FYNNEI. Losses at the gene ends were 7 bases for V and 6 bases for J; bases not matched to a gene: 6. CDR3 size: 14 residues. The CDR3 loop reads CASKVLAGVNEQFF. CDR3 nucleotides: TGTGCCAGCAAGGTGCTAGCGGGGGTCAATGAGCAGTTCTTC.